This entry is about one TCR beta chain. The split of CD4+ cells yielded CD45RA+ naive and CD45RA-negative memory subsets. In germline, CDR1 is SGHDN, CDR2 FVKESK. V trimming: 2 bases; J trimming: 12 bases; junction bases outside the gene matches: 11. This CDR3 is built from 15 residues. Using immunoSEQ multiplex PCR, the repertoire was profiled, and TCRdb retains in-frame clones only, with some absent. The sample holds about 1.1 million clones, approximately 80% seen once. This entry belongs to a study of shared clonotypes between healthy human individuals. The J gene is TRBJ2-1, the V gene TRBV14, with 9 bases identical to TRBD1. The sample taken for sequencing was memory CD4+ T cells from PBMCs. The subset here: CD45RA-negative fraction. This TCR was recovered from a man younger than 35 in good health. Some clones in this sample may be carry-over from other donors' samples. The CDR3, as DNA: TGTGCCAGCAGCCAACGCCCAACAGGGGGCTACGGGCAGTTCTTC. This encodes CASSQRPTGGYGQFF.